This is a list of T cell receptor beta chains from one sample in a study of blood T cell repertoires in COVID-19. The protocol was immunoSEQ multiplex PCR, while the TCRdb copy is restricted to in-frame clones and leaves out a portion. The repertoire holds some 270,000 clones, with around 86% as singletons. The sample consisted of peripheral blood. All receptors come from a woman of 80 years or more with COVID-19, enrolled during active disease. The CDR3 runs from the conserved cysteine through the conserved F or W. Fields, in order: CDR3 DNA, CDR3 protein, D gene, J gene, clone size, V gene. The D gene is left open where the match is weak. The listing skips clone size in some rows; elsewhere it reads once, few, many or a size class.

TGTGCCAGCAGTTTAGCGGGGGGCGATCAGCCCCAGCATTTT CASSLAGGDQPQHF - TRBJ1-5 - TRBV28
TGTGCCAGCAGCCCCACTAGCGGGGGAGCATCGACAGATACGCAGTATTTT CASSPTSGGASTDTQYF TRBD2 TRBJ2-3 - TRBV4-2
TGTGCCAGCAGCTTTCCCGGCAGGCTTGAAGCTTTCTTT CASSFPGRLEAFF - TRBJ1-1 - TRBV7-2
TGTGCCAGCAGCCCACGGGACAGGAACACCGGGGAGCTGTTTTTT CASSPRDRNTGELFF TRBD1 TRBJ2-2 - TRBV5-6
TGTGCCAGCAGCCGGGGATCAAGGTGGTATGGCTACACCTTC CASSRGSRWYGYTF - TRBJ1-2 - TRBV6-5
TGTGCCAGCAGCTTGGCCCCTACGGGGGGGTACAATGAGCAGTTCTTC CASSLAPTGGYNEQFF TRBD2 TRBJ2-1 - TRBV5-5
TGTGCCAGCAGCTCAACTTCCGGGACAGGGAACACTGAAGCTTTCTTT CASSSTSGTGNTEAFF TRBD1 TRBJ1-1 - TRBV7-9
TGCGCCAGCGGGTGGACAGCCCCTAATGAAAAACTGTTTTTT CASGWTAPNEKLFF - TRBJ1-4 - TRBV5-1
TGTGCCAGTAGTATTCTAGGGGGATCAGGGGCCAACGTCCTGACTTTC CASSILGGSGANVLTF - TRBJ2-6 - TRBV19
TGTGCCAGTAGTGAGACAGGGGGCGTCTATGGCTACACCTTC CASSETGGVYGYTF TRBD1 TRBJ1-2 - TRBV19
TGTGCCAGCTCACCCCGAACAGGGACCGAGGGGGAGCAGTACTTC CASSPRTGTEGEQYF - TRBJ2-7 few TRBV18
TGTGCCAGCAGCACAGGGAACCCCTACAATGAGCAGTTCTTC CASSTGNPYNEQFF - TRBJ2-1 - TRBV7-3
TGTGCCAGCAGCATTAGCGGGGGGCGACCTTACAATGAGCAGTTCTTC CASSISGGRPYNEQFF TRBD2 TRBJ2-1 - TRBV5-4
TGCGCCTCCAGCGTCGGGGCGAACACCGGGGAGCTGTTTTTT CASSVGANTGELFF - TRBJ2-2 - TRBV5-1
TGTGCCAGCACCAGGGGGCGCGACTATGGCTACACCTTC CASTRGRDYGYTF TRBD1 TRBJ1-2 - TRBV28
TGTGCCAGCAGTCGGGACAGGGGGAGCTACGAGCAGTACTTC CASSRDRGSYEQYF TRBD1 TRBJ2-7 - TRBV25-1